The 26 T cell receptor beta chains below all came from one sample that was sequenced in a study of OX40 agonist ivuxolimab in advanced cancers. Some clones are missing from TCRdb's copy, which holds only in-frame ones; the method was immunoSEQ multiplex PCR. Counted here are 35,000 to 40,000 clones, over 70% occurring once; the ten biggest clones make up approximately 31%. The specimen was CD4+ or CD8+ T cells sorted from blood, collected in a trial of the OX40 agonist ivuxolimab. Receptors were obtained from an adult with an advanced solid tumor such as melanoma, head and neck, liver or kidney cancer.

The chain uses TRBV10-3 and TRBJ2-1; TRBD2 agrees at 11 bases. This CDR3 comprises 16 residues. V dropped 6 bases and J dropped 4; count of bases not matched to a gene: 8. The germline V gene encodes CDR1 ENHRY and CDR2 SYGVKD. In nucleotides, the CDR3 is TGTGCCATCAGCCCGGCGGTAGCGGGAGGGTACAATGAGCAGTTCTTC. Translation: CAISPAVAGGYNEQFF.

The chain uses TRBV18 and TRBJ1-5, with D maybe TRBD1 (6 bases). The CDR3 loop spans 17 amino acids. The V end lost 3 bases, the J end lost 4 bases, and 19 bases lay between the germline ends. Germline V CDR1 and CDR2: KGHSH, LQKENI. The chain's CDR3 is CASSPSAGGGRNQPQHF. CDR3 in DNA: TGTGCCAGCTCACCGTCCGCGGGCGGGGGGCGAAATCAGCCCCAGCATTTT.

The chain combines TRBV7-2 with TRBJ2-1; 14 nucleotides match TRBD2. The CDR3 has 15 amino acids. The junction had 6 bases not matched to a gene; V was cut back by 2 bases and J by 12 bases. CDR1 SGHTA and CDR2 FQGNSA come from the germline V gene. The CDR3 DNA reads as TGTGCCAGCAGCTTAACCGGGACTAGCGGGAGTGGGCAGTTCTTC. Protein product: CASSLTGTSGSGQFF.

The chain combines TRBV4-1 with TRBJ2-2, with TRBD1 matching over 9 bases. The CDR3 contains 15 residues. The J segment lost 6 bases and the V segment lost 3 bases, leaving 5 bases of the junction unmatched. Looked up from germline, CDR1 is MGHRA and CDR2 is YSYEKL. The CDR3 sequence: CASSQGQGWAGELFF. CDR3 nucleotide sequence: TGCGCCAGCAGCCAGGGACAGGGTTGGGCCGGGGAGCTGTTTTTT.

CDR3 amino acids: CSVSTGRSDTQYF. The DNA of the CDR3 is TGCAGCGTTTCGACAGGTCGATCAGATACGCAGTATTTT. The genes are TRBV29-1 and TRBJ2-3; possibly TRBD1 for D (6 bases). This CDR3 has 13 amino acids. Germline V gene lookup returns CDR1 SQVTM and CDR2 ANQGSEA. Trimming shortened V by 5 bases and J by 4 bases, and 13 bases separated the two germline ends.

V usage is TRBV9 and J usage is TRBJ2-2, with D possibly matching TRBD2 (5 bases). V shed 0 bases and J shed 0 bases, with 6 bases lying between them. CDR3 length: 15 amino acids. CDR1 is SGDLS, CDR2 YYNGEE, per germline. In DNA, the CDR3 is TGTGCCAGCAGCGTAGCGGGAACGAACACCGGGGAGCTGTTTTTT. Its translation is CASSVAGTNTGELFF.

Comments on this clone: At one end, the junction sequence differs from germline, possibly due to a read error. The DNA for the CDR3 is TGTGCCAGCAGATTATCATCTGGGAATGAGCAGTTCTTC. Translating gives CASRLSSGNEQFF. The chain recombines TRBV28 with TRBJ2-1; D is unclear. Germline CDR1 reads MDHEN; CDR2 reads SYDVKM. CDR3 size: 13 residues.

The chain is built from TRBV6-1 and TRBJ2-2; TRBD1 might be the D (6 bases). Trimming stripped 5 bases from V and 6 bases from J, with 13 bases between. Germline V gene lookup returns CDR1 MNHNS and CDR2 SASEGT. The CDR3 consists of 14 residues. The CDR3, as DNA: TGTGCCAGCAGTCTACAGACAGGCCCCGGGGAGCTGTTTTTT. Encoded protein: CASSLQTGPGELFF.

This clone turned up a few times. The rearrangement joins TRBV30 to TRBJ1-1; D gene uncertain. This CDR3 has 12 residues. V was pared by 5 bases and J by 5 bases, with 12 bases between. Germline V gives CDR1 GTSNPN, CDR2 SVGIG (reference sequence). The CDR3, as DNA: TGTGCCTGGCGCCTAGGCGTTACTGAAGCTTTCTTT. Translating gives CAWRLGVTEAFF.

V gene TRBV19 combines with J gene TRBJ1-4, with 9 bases fitting TRBD1. The CDR3 runs 14 residues. The J segment lost 8 bases and the V segment lost 3 bases, leaving 4 bases of the junction unmatched. The germline V gene encodes CDR1 LNHDA and CDR2 SQIVND (reference sequence). CDR3 region: CASSIGDREEKLFF. The CDR3 DNA reads TGTGCCAGTAGTATCGGGGACAGGGAGGAAAAACTGTTTTTT.

The V call is TRBV21-1, the J call TRBJ1-6; the D call in the table, TRBD1, was not verified against the DNA. TRBV21-1 is termed a pseudogene. This CDR3 contains 19 residues. CDR3 loop: CASSIQDSHRGMDNSPLHF. CDR3 bases: TGTGCCAGCAGCATTCAAGACTCGCACAGGGGGATGGATAATTCACCCCTCCACTTT.

This clone rates as medium-sized. The V gene is TRBV6-1, the J gene TRBJ2-7, with 9 bases aligning to TRBD1. CDR1 is MNHNS, CDR2 SASEGT, per germline. There are 14 residues in the CDR3. Germline trimming cut 5 bases from V and 3 bases from J; bases unmatched to any gene: 5. In nucleotides, the CDR3 is TGTGCCAGCAGTTTCCGGGACAGGGACTACGAGCAGTACTTC. Its protein product is CASSFRDRDYEQYF.

The chain uses TRBV6-5 and TRBJ1-1; the D gene is possibly TRBD1 (5 bases). Germline V gene sequence: CDR1 MNHEY, CDR2 SVGAGI. This CDR3 comprises 14 residues. V was clipped by 6 bases and J by 0 bases, with 11 bases between them. The CDR3 coding sequence is TGTGCCAGCAGGACGGGACGAATGAACACTGAAGCTTTCTTT. Amino acid sequence: CASRTGRMNTEAFF.

The V and J genes are TRBV20-1 and TRBJ2-1; possibly TRBD2 for D (6 bases). There are 11 residues in the CDR3. Germline CDR1 is DFQATT and CDR2 is SNEGSKA (reference sequence). V was cut by 5 bases and J by 7 bases, with 9 bases left in between. The CDR3 DNA is TGCAGTGCTCAACGGGGGAATGAGCAGTTCTTC. Amino acids: CSAQRGNEQFF.

This clone turned up a few times. The V gene is TRBV19, the J gene TRBJ1-1; no definite D call. The germline V and J ends were trimmed by 10 bases and 4 bases, with 19 bases remaining between them. The CDR3 is 14 amino acids. Germline CDR1 and CDR2: LNHDA and SQIVND (reference sequence). The CDR3 spells CATKKRFIGTEAFF. CDR3 DNA sequence: TGTGCCACCAAGAAGAGGTTTATAGGCACTGAAGCTTTCTTT. Full variable domain (missing parts from reference TRBV19 and TRBJ1-1): DGGITQSPKYLFRKEGQNVTLSCEQNLNHDAMYWYRQDPGQGLRLIYYSQIVNDFQKGDIAEGYSVSREKKESFPLTVTSAQKNPTAFYLCATKKRFIGTEAFFGQGTRLTVV.

V usage is TRBV5-1 and J usage is TRBJ2-3, with TRBD2 as a possible D gene (5 bases). The V end was cut by 0 bases, the J end by 2 bases, with 10 bases between. Germline lookup yields CDR1 SGHRS and CDR2 YFSETQ. The CDR3 totals 15 residues. The CDR3 DNA is TGCGCCAGCAGCTTGGGGACCGGGAACACAGATACGCAGTATTTT. Translated, it gives CASSLGTGNTDTQYF.

The chain employs TRBV9 and TRBJ1-3; 8 bases fit TRBD1. Germline CDR1 SGDLS, CDR2 YYNGEE. After removal of 2 bases from V and 0 bases from J, the junction contained 7 bases not matched to a gene. The CDR3 is 17 residues long. CDR3: CASSVAGTGHSGNTIYF. CDR3 nucleotide sequence: TGTGCCAGCAGCGTCGCCGGGACAGGTCACTCTGGAAACACCATATATTTT.

The gene calls are TRBV5-1 and TRBJ2-7; 7 bases are a match to TRBD1. Germline CDR1 reads SGHRS; CDR2 reads YFSETQ. The V segment lost 3 bases and the J segment 2 bases; nucleotides outside the gene matches: 5. CDR3 length: 14 residues. The CDR3 region is CASSSGQLTYEQYF. CDR3 coding DNA: TGCGCCAGCAGCTCGGGACAGTTAACCTACGAGCAGTACTTC.

The chain has TRBV5-1 and TRBJ2-3, with D perhaps TRBD2 (6 bases). Per the germline V gene, CDR1 is SGHRS and CDR2 is YFSETQ. The CDR3 totals 15 residues. The germline V and J ends were trimmed by 0 bases and 1 base, with 9 bases remaining between them. In nucleotides, the CDR3 is TGCGCCAGCAGCTTGGGGGGAGGCGGCACAGATACGCAGTATTTT. Its protein is CASSLGGGGTDTQYF.

The sample holds one count of this clone. V gene TRBV2 combines with J gene TRBJ1-1; TRBD1 matches 8 bases. Per germline, CDR1 SNHLY and CDR2 FYNNEI. This CDR3 is 16 amino acids long. V shed 9 bases, J shed 4 bases, and the junction held 16 bases outside the gene matches. CDR3 in amino acids: CASRPQGAGVVTEAFF. For the CDR3, the DNA is TGTGCCAGTCGCCCGCAGGGGGCGGGAGTGGTCACTGAAGCTTTCTTT.

This clone has just one count. The V gene is TRBV28, the J gene TRBJ2-3; 8 bases match TRBD2. The germline CDR1 and CDR2 sequences are MDHEN and SYDVKM. CDR3 length: 16 residues. With V trimmed by 5 bases and J by 3 bases, 10 bases remained unmatched. The DNA for the CDR3 is TGTGCCAGCAGTCTGGCGGCGGGGGGCATGACAGATACGCAGTATTTT. Translation: CASSLAAGGMTDTQYF.

The chain employs TRBV18 and TRBJ2-3; 8 bases are shared with TRBD1. The CDR3 extends over 18 amino acids. CDR1 and CDR2 from the germline V gene are KGHSH and LQKENI. The J segment lost 0 bases and the V segment lost 4 bases, leaving 12 bases of the junction unmatched. The CDR3 is CASSLNVAGTGSTDTQYF. CDR3 sequence (DNA): TGTGCCAGCTCACTGAACGTGGCCGGGACAGGAAGCACAGATACGCAGTATTTT.

This chain connects TRBV5-4 to TRBJ1-2; 7 bases agree with TRBD1. V shed 4 bases and J 7 bases; nucleotides not matched to a gene: 4. Germline V lookup: CDR1 SGHNT, CDR2 YYREEE (reference sequence). This CDR3 is built from 12 residues. This chain's CDR3 is CASSIRQGGYTF. The DNA for the CDR3 is TGTGCCAGCAGCATCAGACAGGGTGGCTACACCTTC.

The chain combines TRBV10-3 with TRBJ1-4; tentative D call: TRBD1 (6 bases). CDR1 and CDR2 (germline): ENHRY, SYGVKD. This CDR3 spans 14 amino acids. V shed 5 bases and J shed 4 bases, with 11 bases lying between them. CDR3 in amino acids: CAISPEGGNEKLFF. The CDR3, as DNA: TGTGCCATCAGTCCGGAGGGGGGTAATGAAAAACTGTTTTTT.

In this sample, this clone turned up once. This rearrangement joins TRBV11-2 to TRBJ2-5, with a possible D match to TRBD2 (6 bases). The CDR3 spans 14 residues. V lost 3 bases and J lost 1, with 9 bases in between. Germline CDR1 is SGHAT and CDR2 is FQNNGV. The CDR3 DNA follows: TGTGCCAGCAGCTTTGCGGGAATCCAAGAGACCCAGTACTTC. Translation gives CASSFAGIQETQYF.

The chain joins TRBV27 to TRBJ2-1, with 8 bases matching TRBD2. CDR3 length: 15 amino acids. Unmatched junction bases numbered 7, after V lost 2 bases and J lost 7 bases. CDR1 MNHEY and CDR2 SMNVEV come from the germline V gene (reference sequence). The CDR3 sequence: CASSLKSGSFNEQFF. CDR3 nucleotides: TGTGCCAGCAGTTTAAAGAGCGGGAGTTTTAATGAGCAGTTCTTC.